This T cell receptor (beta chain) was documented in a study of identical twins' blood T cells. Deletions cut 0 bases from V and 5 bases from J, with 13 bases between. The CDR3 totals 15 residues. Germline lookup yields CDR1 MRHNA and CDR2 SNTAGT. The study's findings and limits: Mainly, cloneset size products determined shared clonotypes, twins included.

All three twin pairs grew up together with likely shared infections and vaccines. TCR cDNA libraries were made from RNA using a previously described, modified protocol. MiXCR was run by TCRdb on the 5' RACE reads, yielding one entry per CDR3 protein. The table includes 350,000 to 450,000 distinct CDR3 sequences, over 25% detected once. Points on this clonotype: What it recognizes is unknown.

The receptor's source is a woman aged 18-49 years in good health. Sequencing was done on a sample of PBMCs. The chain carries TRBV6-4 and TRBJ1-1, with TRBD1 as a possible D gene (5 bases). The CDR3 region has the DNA TGTGCCAGCAGTGACTCGAAGAGAGGGGTAACTGAAGCTTTCTTT. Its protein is CASSDSKRGVTEAFF.